These T cell receptor beta chains were read from a single sample in a study of OX40 agonist ivuxolimab in advanced cancers. Using immunoSEQ multiplex PCR, the repertoire was profiled, and TCRdb retains in-frame clones only, with some absent. Of roughly 60,000 clones in the sample, approximately 94% were seen once. Sequenced here: CD4+ or CD8+ T cells sorted from blood, sampled in a trial of the OX40 agonist ivuxolimab. The receptors come from an adult with an advanced solid tumor such as melanoma, head and neck, liver or kidney cancer. The CDR3 runs from the conserved cysteine through the conserved F or W. D genes are given only for firm matches. Part of the rows lack a size; the others show once, few, many or a class for expanded clones.

J	V	D	size	DNA	CDR3
TRBJ1-5	TRBV4-1	-	once	TGCGCCAGCAGCCCCGGGACGACCAATCAGCCCCAGCATTTT	CASSPGTTNQPQHF
TRBJ2-7	TRBV30	TRBD2	-	TGTGCCTGGAGCGGTAGCGGGAGGGACGGGGACTACTACGAGCAGTACTTC	CAWSGSGRDGDYYEQYF
TRBJ2-7	TRBV19	TRBD2	-	TGTGCCAGTAGACCCCCCGGGACTAGCGGGAGTTACGAGCAGTACTTC	CASRPPGTSGSYEQYF
TRBJ1-1	TRBV12-5	-	-	TGTGCTAGTGGTTTGATGGACACTGAAGCTTTCTTT	CASGLMDTEAFF
TRBJ2-3	TRBV9	-	-	TGTGCCAGCAGCGCTCAGGGGAAGAGCACAGATACGCAGTATTTT	CASSAQGKSTDTQYF
TRBJ2-3	TRBV21-1	-	-	TGTGCCAGCAGCAAAGGAGCAATCGGGCGGGGAGGTAAAGATACGCAGTATTTT	CASSKGAIGRGGKDTQYF
TRBJ2-2	TRBV7-6	TRBD2	-	TGTGCCAGCAGCCCCAGGACTAGCGGAATCGGGGAGCTGTTTTTT	CASSPRTSGIGELFF
TRBJ2-3	TRBV19	-	-	TGTGCCAGTAGTTGGACGACCACAGATACGCAGTATTTT	CASSWTTTDTQYF
TRBJ2-3	TRBV7-9	TRBD1	-	TGTGCCAGCAGCCCGAGCAGGGGGTTGACAGATACGCAGTATTTT	CASSPSRGLTDTQYF
TRBJ2-1	TRBV7-3	-	-	TGTGCCAGCAGCCTCATAAGAGTCCCTCGGGGTGAGCAGTTCTTC	CASSLIRVPRGEQFF
TRBJ2-7	TRBV4-3	-	-	TGCGCCAGCAGCCAAGTCTTCCCTTCGGGGGAACAGTACTTC	CASSQVFPSGEQYF
TRBJ2-2	TRBV6-5	-	-	TGTGCCAGCAGTTTCCGAGGGGACACCGGGGAGCTGTTTTTT	CASSFRGDTGELFF
TRBJ2-1	TRBV7-9	TRBD1	-	TGTGCCAGCAGCTACCCGGGACAGGGGGCCGGAAATGAGCAGTTCTTC	CASSYPGQGAGNEQFF
TRBJ2-7	TRBV7-9	-	-	TGTGCCAGCAGCTTAGTGGGTTACGAGCAGTACTTC	CASSLVGYEQYF
TRBJ1-1	TRBV4-3	-	once	TGCGCCAGCAGCCAAGGACAGGTGAACACTGAAGCTTTCTTT	CASSQGQVNTEAFF
TRBJ1-2	TRBV27	-	-	TGTGCCAGCAGTTTAGGGGGAATGGGCTACACCTTC	CASSLGGMGYTF
TRBJ2-2	TRBV4-3	-	-	TGCGCCAGCAGCCAAGAGGGTACCTTTACCGGGGAGCTGTTTTTT	CASSQEGTFTGELFF
TRBJ2-7	TRBV6-5	-	-	TGTGCCAGCAGTTACGGAGACAGGCTCTACGAGCAGTACTTC	CASSYGDRLYEQYF
TRBJ2-7	TRBV19	-	-	TGTGCCAGTAGTGAGCGACGGAACAGATTCTACGAGCAGTACTTC	CASSERRNRFYEQYF
TRBJ2-3	TRBV7-6	-	-	TGTGCCAGCAGCATGAACAGGTTAGATACGCAGTATTTT	CASSMNRLDTQYF
TRBJ2-7	TRBV7-6	TRBD2	once	TGTGCCAGCAGCTTAGTCTTGGCGGGAGGGTCCTTAACCTACGAGCAGTACTTC	CASSLVLAGGSLTYEQYF
TRBJ2-7	TRBV7-9	TRBD2	-	TGTGCCAGCAGCCTGGGACTAGCAAACGAGCAGTACTTC	CASSLGLANEQYF
TRBJ1-5	TRBV6-1	TRBD1	-	TGTGCCAGCAGTGACCGGGACAGGGAACCTAATCAGCCCCAGCATTTT	CASSDRDREPNQPQHF
TRBJ2-2	TRBV4-3	TRBD1	once	TGCGCCGGCAGCCCGGGACAGGGAATCGGGGAGCTGTTTTTT	CAGSPGQGIGELFF
TRBJ2-1	TRBV4-2	-	-	TGTGCCAGCAGCCAAGACCCCTTAGGGGGAGCTACCTACAATGAGCAGTTCTTC	CASSQDPLGGATYNEQFF
TRBJ2-7	TRBV9	-	-	TGTGCCAGCAGCGTAGGGGGGGGCCCTAGCTCCTACGAGCAGTACTTC	CASSVGGGPSSYEQYF
TRBJ2-7	TRBV14	TRBD1	few	TGTGCCAGCAGCCGGGGGACAGGGGGAGGCATCGAGCAGTACTTC	CASSRGTGGGIEQYF
TRBJ1-1	TRBV13	-	-	TGTGCCAGCAGCCCGGGCGGGGGGGGCACTGAAGCTTTCTTT	CASSPGGGGTEAFF
TRBJ2-2	TRBV15	TRBD2	-	TGTGCCACTGGGGGCTTAGCGGGAGGGCCCTCCGACACCGGGGAGCTGTTTTTT	CATGGLAGGPSDTGELFF
TRBJ2-1	TRBV27	TRBD2	once	TGTGCCAGCACGGCGGGTAGCGGGTACAATGAGCAGCTCTTC	CASTAGSGYNEQLF
TRBJ2-7	TRBV4-1	-	once	TGCGCCAGCAGCCAAGACCGGACACTCTCCTACGAGCAGTACTTC	CASSQDRTLSYEQYF
TRBJ1-3	TRBV10-3	-	-	TGTGCCACCAAAGGGGAGAACTCTGGAAACACCATATATTTT	CATKGENSGNTIYF
TRBJ2-1	TRBV7-3	-	-	TGTGCCAGCAGCCCCCAAAACGGTTTTGAGCAGTTCTTC	CASSPQNGFEQFF
TRBJ2-7	TRBV7-3	-	-	TGTGCCAGCAGCTTAACTAGCGCCTACGAGCAGTACTTC	CASSLTSAYEQYF
TRBJ1-5	TRBV10-1	-	-	TGCGCCATCCCATGGGGGAGGGCACGCAATCAGCCCCAGCATTTT	CAIPWGRARNQPQHF
TRBJ1-4	TRBV9	-	-	TGTGCCAGCACCCCAGGGGCCTCCTACCCTAATGAAAAACTGTTTTTT	CASTPGASYPNEKLFF
TRBJ2-7	TRBV10-2	TRBD2	-	TGCGCCAGCAACCTAGCGGGAGCGGTTTACGAGCAGTACTTC	CASNLAGAVYEQYF
TRBJ1-4	TRBV27	-	-	TGTGCCAGCAGTTTAAGGGCCGGAAATGAAAAACTGTTTTTT	CASSLRAGNEKLFF
TRBJ2-3	TRBV5-4	-	-	TGTGCCAGCAAATCGGGAGTGGGGGATACGCAGTATTTT	CASKSGVGDTQYF
TRBJ2-7	TRBV4-2	-	-	TGTGCCAGCAGCCAAGAAAACGGACTACCCCCGGGGGAGCAGTACTTC	CASSQENGLPPGEQYF
TRBJ1-1	TRBV19	-	-	TGTGCCAGTAGTAACGGCGGGTCCTTAGCCCGAAGGTTCTTT	CASSNGGSLARRFF
TRBJ2-6	TRBV7-7	-	-	TGTGCCAGCAGCGTGCCACAAAGTCGGGCCAACGTCCTGACTTTC	CASSVPQSRANVLTF
TRBJ1-2	TRBV9	-	-	TGTGCCAGCACCTTGGGGGCTAACTATGGCTACACCTTC	CASTLGANYGYTF
TRBJ1-2	TRBV5-8	-	-	TGTGCCAGCAGCAAAACACAGGGAGCCATCTATGGCTACACCTTC	CASSKTQGAIYGYTF
TRBJ2-2	TRBV30	-	-	TGTGCCTGCGGCCAGGGGGGACCCGGGGAGCTGTTTTTT	CACGQGGPGELFF
TRBJ1-5	TRBV6-5	-	-	TGTGCCAGCAGTCCCTTAGGGGGGTTGGAGCAGCCCCAGCATTTT	CASSPLGGLEQPQHF
TRBJ2-1	TRBV4-3	TRBD2	-	TGCGCCAGCAGCCAGGGACTAGCGGCGCGACTATACAATGAGCAGTTCTTC	CASSQGLAARLYNEQFF
TRBJ2-2	TRBV9	-	few	TGTGCCAGCAGCGCCCTCACAGGGAACACCGGGGAGCTGTTTTTT	CASSALTGNTGELFF
TRBJ2-7	TRBV19	TRBD1	once	TGTGCCAGTAGTACAGACAGGGGACCCCTCTACGAGCAGTACTTC	CASSTDRGPLYEQYF
TRBJ2-2	TRBV7-7	-	once	TGTGCTAGCAGCTTAGGGGGGACCGGGGAGCTGTTTTTT	CASSLGGTGELFF
TRBJ1-3	TRBV9	-	-	TGTGCCAGCAGCGTAGCAGACTCTGGAAACACCATATATTTT	CASSVADSGNTIYF
TRBJ2-7	TRBV7-9	-	-	TGTGCCAGCAGCTTAAAGGGCGAGCAGTACTTC	CASSLKGEQYF
TRBJ2-3	TRBV2	-	-	TGTGCCAGCCGGGACTTTCACTATACGCAGTATTTT	CASRDFHYTQYF
TRBJ2-7	TRBV11-2	TRBD2	-	TGTGCCAGCAGCTTAGGACTAGCGGGGAGCTACGAGCAGTACTTC	CASSLGLAGSYEQYF
TRBJ2-2	TRBV5-1	-	-	TGTGCCAGCAGCTTGGACAGTAACACCGGGGAGCTGTTTTTT	CASSLDSNTGELFF